The clone carrying this T cell receptor (beta chain) appeared many times. This sample was taken from a study of spatial heterogeneity in lung cancer. The length of the CDR3 is 14 residues. Per germline, CDR1 SEHNR and CDR2 FQNEAQ (reference sequence). Deletions cut 5 bases from V and 1 base from J, with 11 bases between. Time point of the sample: sample taken at primary tumor resection. In each case, whole RNA from tumor, nontumor lung or frozen PBMC was sequenced unsorted. Every TCR cDNA molecule carried a tag that served as a unique molecular identifier. TCRdb fed the 5' RACE reads into MiXCR, producing one record per CDR3 protein. The sample includes 60,000 to 80,000 distinct CDR3 sequences, 13% of them seen just once.

The chain employs TRBV7-9 and TRBJ1-1; possibly TRBD1 for D (5 bases). Specimen: PBMCs, collected at surgery. The receptor was isolated from a male donor with early-stage non-small cell lung cancer. CDR3 sequence (DNA): TGTGCCAGCAGCGAGAGACAGTCGAACACTGAAGCTTTCTTT. This codes for CASSERQSNTEAFF.